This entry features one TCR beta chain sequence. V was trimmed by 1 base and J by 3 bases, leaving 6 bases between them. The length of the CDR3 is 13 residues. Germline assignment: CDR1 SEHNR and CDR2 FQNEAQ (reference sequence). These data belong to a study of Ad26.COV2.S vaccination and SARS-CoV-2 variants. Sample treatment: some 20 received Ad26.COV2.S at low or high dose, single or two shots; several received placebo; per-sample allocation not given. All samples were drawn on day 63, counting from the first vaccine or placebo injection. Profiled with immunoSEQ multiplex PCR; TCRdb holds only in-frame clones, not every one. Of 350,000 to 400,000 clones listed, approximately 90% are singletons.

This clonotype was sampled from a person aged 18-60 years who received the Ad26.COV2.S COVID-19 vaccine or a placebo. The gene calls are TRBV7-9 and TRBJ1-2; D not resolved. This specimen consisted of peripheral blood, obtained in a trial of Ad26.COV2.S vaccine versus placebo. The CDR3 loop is CASSLGQDYGYTF. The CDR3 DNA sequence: TGTGCCAGCAGCTTAGGGCAGGACTATGGCTACACCTTC. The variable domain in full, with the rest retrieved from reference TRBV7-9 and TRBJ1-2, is DTGVSQNPRHKITKRGQNVTFRCDPISEHNRLYWYRQTLGQGPEFLTYFQNEAQLEKSRLLSDRFSAERPKGSFSTLEIQRTEQGDSAMYLCASSLGQDYGYTFGSGTRLTVV.